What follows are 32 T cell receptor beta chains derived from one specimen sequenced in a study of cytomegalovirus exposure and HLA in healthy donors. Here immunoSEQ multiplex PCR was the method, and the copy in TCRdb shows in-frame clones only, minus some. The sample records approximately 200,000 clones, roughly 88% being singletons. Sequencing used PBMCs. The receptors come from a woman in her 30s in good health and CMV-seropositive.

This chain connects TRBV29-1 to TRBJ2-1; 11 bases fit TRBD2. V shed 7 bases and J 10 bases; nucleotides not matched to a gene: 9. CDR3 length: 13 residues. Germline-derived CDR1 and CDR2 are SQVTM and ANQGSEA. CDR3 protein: CSADTSGSKEQFF. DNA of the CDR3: TGCAGCGCTGACACTAGCGGGAGTAAAGAGCAGTTCTTC.

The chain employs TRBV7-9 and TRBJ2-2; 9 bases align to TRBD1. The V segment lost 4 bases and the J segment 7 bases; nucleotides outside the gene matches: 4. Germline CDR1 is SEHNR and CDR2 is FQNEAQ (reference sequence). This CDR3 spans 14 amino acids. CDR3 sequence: CASSSGQGVGELFF. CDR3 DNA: TGTGCCAGCAGCTCGGGACAGGGAGTCGGGGAGCTGTTTTTT.

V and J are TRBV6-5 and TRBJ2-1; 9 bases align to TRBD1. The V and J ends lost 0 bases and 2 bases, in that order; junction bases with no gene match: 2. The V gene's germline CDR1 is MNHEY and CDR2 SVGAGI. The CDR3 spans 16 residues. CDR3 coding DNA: TGTGCCAGCAGTTACTCACGGACAGGGGCCTACAATGAGCAGTTCTTC. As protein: CASSYSRTGAYNEQFF.

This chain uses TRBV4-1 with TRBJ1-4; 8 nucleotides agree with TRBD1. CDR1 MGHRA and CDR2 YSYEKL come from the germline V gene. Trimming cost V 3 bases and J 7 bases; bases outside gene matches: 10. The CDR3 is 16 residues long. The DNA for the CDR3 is TGCGCCAGCAGCCAGTTCCCTGGACAGGGAGGTGAAAAACTGTTTTTT. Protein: CASSQFPGQGGEKLFF.

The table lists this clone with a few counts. The CDR3 region has the DNA TGTGCCAGCAGTCTGGCGGGGGGCAGGGCTTTCTTT. Translated: CASSLAGGRAFF. The chain is built from TRBV6-5 and TRBJ1-1; tentative D call: TRBD1 (6 bases). This CDR3 comprises 12 residues. The V end was cut by 5 bases, the J end by 11 bases, with 15 bases between. CDR1 is MNHEY and CDR2 is SVGAGI in the germline V gene.

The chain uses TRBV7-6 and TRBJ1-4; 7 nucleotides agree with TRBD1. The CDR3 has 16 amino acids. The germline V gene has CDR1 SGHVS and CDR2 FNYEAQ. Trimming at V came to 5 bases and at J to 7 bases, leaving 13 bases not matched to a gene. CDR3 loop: CASSPSTIGGFEKLFF. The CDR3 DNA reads TGTGCCAGCAGCCCCTCCACGATAGGGGGCTTTGAAAAACTGTTTTTT.

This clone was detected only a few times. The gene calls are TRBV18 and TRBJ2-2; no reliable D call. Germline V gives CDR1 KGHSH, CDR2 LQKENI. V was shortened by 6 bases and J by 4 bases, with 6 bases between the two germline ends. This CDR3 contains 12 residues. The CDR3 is CASSPVTGELFF. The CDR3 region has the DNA TGTGCCAGCTCCCCCGTCACCGGGGAGCTGTTTTTT.

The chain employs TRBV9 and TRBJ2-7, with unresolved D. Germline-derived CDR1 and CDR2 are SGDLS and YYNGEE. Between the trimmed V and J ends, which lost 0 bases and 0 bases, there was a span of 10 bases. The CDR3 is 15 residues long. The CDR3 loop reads CASSVGSSSSYEQYF. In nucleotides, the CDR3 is TGTGCCAGCAGCGTAGGGAGCTCGAGCTCCTACGAGCAGTACTTC.

The CDR3: CASSYSGEPNEQYF. CDR3 sequence (DNA): TGCGCCAGCAGCTATAGCGGGGAGCCCAACGAGCAGTACTTC. The genes are TRBV5-1 and TRBJ2-7; 8 positions match TRBD2. The length of the CDR3 is 14 residues. Unmatched junction bases numbered 7, after V lost 3 bases and J lost 5 bases. Germline V gene data show CDR1 as SGHRS and CDR2 as YFSETQ.

DNA of the CDR3: TGCGCCAGCAGCGTCTTCGGGGCTAGCGGGATGAATGAGCAGTTCTTC. Its protein is CASSVFGASGMNEQFF. This sequence joins TRBV5-1 and TRBJ2-1, with 9 nucleotides matching TRBD2. Germline V gene data show CDR1 as SGHRS and CDR2 as YFSETQ. V lost 4 bases to trimming and J lost 7 bases; unmatched junction nucleotides: 12. The CDR3 is made up of 16 amino acids.

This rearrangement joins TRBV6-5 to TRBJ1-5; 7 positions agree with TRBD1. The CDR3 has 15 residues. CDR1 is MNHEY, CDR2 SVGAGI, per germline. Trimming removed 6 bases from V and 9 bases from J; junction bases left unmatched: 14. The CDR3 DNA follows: TGTGCCAGCAGCCAGACGACAGGGACGTTTTTGCCCCAGCATTTT. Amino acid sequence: CASSQTTGTFLPQHF.

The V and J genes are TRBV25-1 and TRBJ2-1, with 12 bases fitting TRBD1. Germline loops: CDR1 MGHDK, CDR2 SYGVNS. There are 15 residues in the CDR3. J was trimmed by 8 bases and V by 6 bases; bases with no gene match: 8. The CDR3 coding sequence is TGTGCCAGCAGACAACCCGGGACAGGGGGCCATGAGCAGTTCTTC. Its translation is CASRQPGTGGHEQFF.

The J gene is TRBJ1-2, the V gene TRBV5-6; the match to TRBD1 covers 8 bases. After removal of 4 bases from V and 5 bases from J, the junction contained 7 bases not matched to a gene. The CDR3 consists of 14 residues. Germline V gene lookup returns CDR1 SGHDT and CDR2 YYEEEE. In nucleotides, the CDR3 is TGTGCCAGCAGCCCGGTTGACAGGGGATATGGCTACACCTTC. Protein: CASSPVDRGYGYTF.

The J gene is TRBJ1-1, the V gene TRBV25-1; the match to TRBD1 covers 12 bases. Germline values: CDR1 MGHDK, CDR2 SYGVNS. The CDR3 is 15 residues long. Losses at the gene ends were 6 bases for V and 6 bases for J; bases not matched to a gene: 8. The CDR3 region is CASRGSGQGAAEAFF. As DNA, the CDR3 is TGTGCCAGCAGAGGTTCGGGACAGGGGGCGGCTGAAGCTTTCTTT.

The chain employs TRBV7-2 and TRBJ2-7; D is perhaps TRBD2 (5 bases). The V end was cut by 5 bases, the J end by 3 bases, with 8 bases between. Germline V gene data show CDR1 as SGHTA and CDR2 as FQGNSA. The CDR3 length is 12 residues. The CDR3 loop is CASSRTGYEQYF. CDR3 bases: TGTGCCAGCAGCCGGACTGGCTACGAGCAGTACTTC.

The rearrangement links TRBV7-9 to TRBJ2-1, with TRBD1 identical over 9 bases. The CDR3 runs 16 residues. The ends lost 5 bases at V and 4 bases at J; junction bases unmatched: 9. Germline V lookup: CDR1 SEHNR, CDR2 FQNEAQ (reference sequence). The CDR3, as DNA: TGTGCCAGCAGCCCCGGGACAGGGCGTGGTTACAATGAGCAGTTCTTC. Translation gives CASSPGTGRGYNEQFF.

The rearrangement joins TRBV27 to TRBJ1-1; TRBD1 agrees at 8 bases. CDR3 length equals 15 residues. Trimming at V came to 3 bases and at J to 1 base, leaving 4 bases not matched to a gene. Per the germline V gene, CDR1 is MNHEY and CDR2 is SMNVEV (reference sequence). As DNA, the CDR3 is TGTGCCAGCAGTTTCACCGGGACAGGGAACACTGAAGCTTTCTTT. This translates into CASSFTGTGNTEAFF.

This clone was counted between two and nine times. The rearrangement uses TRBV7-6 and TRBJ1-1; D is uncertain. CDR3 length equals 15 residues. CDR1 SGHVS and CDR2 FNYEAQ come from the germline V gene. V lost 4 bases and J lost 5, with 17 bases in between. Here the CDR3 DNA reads TGTGCCAGCAGCTCAGGTTACAGCGGAGTAACTGAAGCTTTCTTT. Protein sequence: CASSSGYSGVTEAFF.

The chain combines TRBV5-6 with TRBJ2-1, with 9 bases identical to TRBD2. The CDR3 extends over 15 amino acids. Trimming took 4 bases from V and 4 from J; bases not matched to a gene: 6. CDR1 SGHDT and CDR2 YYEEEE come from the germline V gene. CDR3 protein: CASSIAGERYNEQFF. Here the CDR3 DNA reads TGTGCCAGCAGCATAGCGGGAGAAAGGTACAATGAGCAGTTCTTC. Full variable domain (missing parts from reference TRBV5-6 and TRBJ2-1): DAGVTQSPTHLIKTRGQQVTLRCSPKSGHDTVSWYQQALGQGPQFIFQYYEEEERQRGNFPDRFSGHQFPNYSSELNVNALLLGDSALYLCASSIAGERYNEQFFGPGTRLTVL.

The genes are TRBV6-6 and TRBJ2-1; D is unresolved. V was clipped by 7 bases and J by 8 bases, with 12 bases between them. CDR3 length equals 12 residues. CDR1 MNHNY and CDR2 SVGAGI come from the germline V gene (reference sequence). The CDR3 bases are TGTGCCAGCAATAGGTTTCGGGATGAGCAGTTCTTC. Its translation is CASNRFRDEQFF.

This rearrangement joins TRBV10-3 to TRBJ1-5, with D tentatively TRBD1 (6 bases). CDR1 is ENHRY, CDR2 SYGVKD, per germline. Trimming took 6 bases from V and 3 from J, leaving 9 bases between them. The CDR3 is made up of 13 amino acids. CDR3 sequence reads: CAIRGDTNQPQHF. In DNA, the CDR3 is TGTGCCATCAGGGGGGACACCAATCAGCCCCAGCATTTT.

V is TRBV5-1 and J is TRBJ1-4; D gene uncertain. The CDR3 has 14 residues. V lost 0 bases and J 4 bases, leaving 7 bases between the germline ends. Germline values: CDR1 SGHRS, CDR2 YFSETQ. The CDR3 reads CASSLDRFNEKLFF. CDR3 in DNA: TGCGCCAGCAGCTTGGACAGATTTAATGAAAAACTGTTTTTT. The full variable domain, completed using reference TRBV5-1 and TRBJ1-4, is KAGVTQTPRYLIKTRGQQVTLSCSPISGHRSVSWYQQTPGQGLQFLFEYFSETQRNKGNFPGRFSGRQFSNSRSEMNVSTLELGDSALYLCASSLDRFNEKLFFGSGTQLSVL.

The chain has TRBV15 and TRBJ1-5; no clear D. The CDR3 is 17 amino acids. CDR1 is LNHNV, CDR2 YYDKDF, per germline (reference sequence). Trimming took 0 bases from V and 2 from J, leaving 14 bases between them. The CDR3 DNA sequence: TGTGCCACCAGCAGAGATCGAGCCGGGTGGGGCAATCAGCCCCAGCATTTT. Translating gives CATSRDRAGWGNQPQHF.

CDR3 in DNA: TGTGCCAGCAGCTTGGGACAGGGTAACTACGAGCAGTACTTC. Translation: CASSLGQGNYEQYF. The genes are TRBV5-6 and TRBJ2-7, with 7 positions matching TRBD1. CDR3 length equals 14 residues. CDR1 is SGHDT and CDR2 is YYEEEE in the germline V gene. Trimming removed 0 bases from V and 3 bases from J; junction bases left unmatched: 3.

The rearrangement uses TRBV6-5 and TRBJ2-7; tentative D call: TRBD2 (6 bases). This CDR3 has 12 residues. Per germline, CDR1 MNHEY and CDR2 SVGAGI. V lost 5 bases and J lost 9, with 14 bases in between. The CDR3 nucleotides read TGTGCCAGCAGTCCCGGGGGTCCAGCGCAGTACTTC. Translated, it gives CASSPGGPAQYF.

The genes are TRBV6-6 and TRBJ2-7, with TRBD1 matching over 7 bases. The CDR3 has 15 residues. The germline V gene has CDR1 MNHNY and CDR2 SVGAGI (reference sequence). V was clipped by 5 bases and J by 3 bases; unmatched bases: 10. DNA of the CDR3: TGTGCCAGCAGTACCTCCGAGACAGGGATCTACGAGCAGTACTTC. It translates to CASSTSETGIYEQYF.

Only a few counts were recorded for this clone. The CDR3 coding sequence is TGCGCCAGCAATAGAGGCCGGACAGGGAAACCCGGAGCTTTCTTT. This gives the protein CASNRGRTGKPGAFF. The gene calls are TRBV4-1 and TRBJ1-1; 8 bases are shared with TRBD1. The CDR3 covers 15 residues. Germline-derived CDR1 and CDR2 are MGHRA and YSYEKL. V trimming: 7 bases; J trimming: 10 bases; junction bases outside the gene matches: 17.

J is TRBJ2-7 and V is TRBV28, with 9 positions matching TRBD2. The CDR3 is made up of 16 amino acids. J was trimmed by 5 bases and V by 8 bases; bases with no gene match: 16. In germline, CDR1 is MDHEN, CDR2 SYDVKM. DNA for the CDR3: TGTGCCAGCTCCCCCCGTGGCGGGAGGGTCATCAACGAGCAGTACTTC. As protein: CASSPRGGRVINEQYF.

Here the CDR3 DNA reads TGTGCCAGCAGTGAAGGAGCGGGATCTAATCAGCCCCAGCATTTT. Translating it yields CASSEGAGSNQPQHF. The rearrangement uses TRBV2 and TRBJ1-5; D is unresolved. Per germline, CDR1 SNHLY and CDR2 FYNNEI. This CDR3 spans 15 amino acids. Deletions cut 1 base from V and 4 bases from J, with 11 bases between.

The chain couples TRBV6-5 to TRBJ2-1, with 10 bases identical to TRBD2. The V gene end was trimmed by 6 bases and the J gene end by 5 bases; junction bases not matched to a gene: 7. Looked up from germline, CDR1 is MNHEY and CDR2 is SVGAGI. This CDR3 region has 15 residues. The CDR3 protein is CASRTPSGSHNEQFF. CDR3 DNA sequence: TGTGCCAGCAGGACACCTAGCGGGAGTCACAATGAGCAGTTCTTC.

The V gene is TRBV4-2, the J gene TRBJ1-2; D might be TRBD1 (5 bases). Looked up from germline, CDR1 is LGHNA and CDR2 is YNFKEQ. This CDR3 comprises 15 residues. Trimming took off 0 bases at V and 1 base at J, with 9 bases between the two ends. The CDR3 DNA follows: TGTGCCAGCAGCCAAGATAGGGGCGGTAACTATGGCTACACCTTC. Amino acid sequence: CASSQDRGGNYGYTF.

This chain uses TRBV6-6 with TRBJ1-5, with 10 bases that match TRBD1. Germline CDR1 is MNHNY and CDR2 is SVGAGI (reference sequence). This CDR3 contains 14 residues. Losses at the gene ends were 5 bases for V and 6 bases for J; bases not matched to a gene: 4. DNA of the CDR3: TGTGCCAGCAGTGAGGACAGGGGGGGTCAGCCCCAGCATTTT. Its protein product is CASSEDRGGQPQHF.